This T cell receptor (beta chain) was documented in a study of PD-L1 blockade in urothelial cancer. Across the study: At 3 weeks (second dose) and 6 weeks after starting treatment, blood was analyzed. Each blood sample yielded a median of 141,255 T cells.

The count of this clone is one. Each patient's cancer was a locally advanced or metastatic urothelial carcinoma. Measured with immunoSEQ multiplex PCR; TCRdb has only the in-frame clones, and not every one. The repertoire includes under 40,000 clones, about 79% of them detected once, and less than 40% sits in the top ten. The CDR3 runs to 15 residues. V lost 3 bases, J lost 6 bases, and 6 bases stayed unmatched. CDR1 is SGHAT and CDR2 is FQDESV in the germline V gene (reference sequence). Sequenced here: PBMCs, sampled around atezolizumab (anti-PD-L1) treatment. The origin of this receptor is a man between 60 and 75 years old with urothelial cancer. The V call is TRBV11-1, the J call TRBJ1-4; 8 bases align to TRBD1. CDR3 residues: CASSFDQGAYEKLFF. DNA for the CDR3: TGTGCCAGCAGCTTCGATCAGGGGGCGTATGAAAAACTGTTTTTT.